The clone carrying this T cell receptor beta chain was detected only a few times. Time point denoted: sample taken at primary tumor resection. Unsorted tumor, nontumor lung tissue or cryopreserved PBMC supplied the whole RNA. TCRdb redid the calling of the 5' RACE reads with MiXCR, one entry per CDR3 protein. The sample lists about 24,000 distinct CDR3 sequences; 3% to 4% were seen once. Trimming stripped 5 bases from V and 2 bases from J, with 12 bases between. Germline V lookup: CDR1 LNHDA, CDR2 SQIVND (reference sequence). This CDR3 spans 14 amino acids. This entry is derived from a study of spatial heterogeneity in lung cancer.

This receptor was identified in a female donor with early-stage non-small cell lung cancer. The rearrangement uses TRBV19 and TRBJ1-2; D might be TRBD1 (6 bases). This specimen was PBMCs, taken at surgery. CDR3 sequence (DNA): TGTGCCAGTAGTTGGTCAGGGGAAAACTATGGCTACACCTTC. The encoded protein is CASSWSGENYGYTF.